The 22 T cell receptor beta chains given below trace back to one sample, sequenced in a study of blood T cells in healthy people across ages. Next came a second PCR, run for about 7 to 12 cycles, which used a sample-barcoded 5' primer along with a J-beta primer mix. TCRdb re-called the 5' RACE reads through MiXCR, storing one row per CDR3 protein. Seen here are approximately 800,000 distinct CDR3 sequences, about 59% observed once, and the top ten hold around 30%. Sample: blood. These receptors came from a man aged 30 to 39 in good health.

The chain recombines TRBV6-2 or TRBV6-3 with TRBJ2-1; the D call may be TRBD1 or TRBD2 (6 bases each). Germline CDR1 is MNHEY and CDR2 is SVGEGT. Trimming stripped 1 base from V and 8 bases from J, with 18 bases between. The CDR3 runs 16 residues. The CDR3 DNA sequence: TGTGCCAGCAGTTACTTCTCCCTCACAGGGAGGCATGAGCAGTTCTTC. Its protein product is CASSYFSLTGRHEQFF.

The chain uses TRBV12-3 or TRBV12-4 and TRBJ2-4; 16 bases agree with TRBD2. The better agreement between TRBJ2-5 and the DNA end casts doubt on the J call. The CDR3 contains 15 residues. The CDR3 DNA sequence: TGTGCCAGCAGAAGGGGACTAGCGGGGGGGGTGACCCAGTACTTC. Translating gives CASRRGLAGGVTQYF.

The CDR3, as DNA: TGCAGTGCTAGTCGCGGAGTCAGGTACGAGCAGTACTTC. The encoded protein is CSASRGVRYEQYF. The chain combines TRBV20-1 with TRBJ2-7; the D is unclear. The length of the CDR3 is 13 residues. V lost 3 bases and J lost 4, with 13 bases in between. Germline CDR1 is DFQATT and CDR2 is SNEGSKA (reference sequence).

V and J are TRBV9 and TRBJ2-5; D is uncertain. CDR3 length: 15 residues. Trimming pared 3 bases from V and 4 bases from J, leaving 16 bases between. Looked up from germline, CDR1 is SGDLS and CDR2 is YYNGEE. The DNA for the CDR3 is TGTGCCAGCAGCGCAGCGATCACTGCCGGAGAGACCCAGTACTTC. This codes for CASSAAITAGETQYF.

The CDR3 sequence: CSARGGDSPLHF. CDR3 in DNA: TGCAGTGCTAGAGGGGGGGATTCACCCCTCCACTTT. This sequence joins TRBV20-1 and TRBJ1-6; tentatively, D is TRBD1 (5 bases). V was pared by 1 base and J by 8 bases, with 6 bases between. The CDR3 extends over 12 amino acids. Germline V CDR1 and CDR2: DFQATT, SNEGSKA (reference sequence).

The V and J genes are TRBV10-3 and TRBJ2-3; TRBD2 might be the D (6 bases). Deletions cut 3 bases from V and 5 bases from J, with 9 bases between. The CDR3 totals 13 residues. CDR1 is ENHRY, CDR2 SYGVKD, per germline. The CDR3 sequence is CAISDGLKDTQYF. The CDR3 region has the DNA TGTGCCATCAGTGACGGACTAAAAGATACGCAGTATTTT.

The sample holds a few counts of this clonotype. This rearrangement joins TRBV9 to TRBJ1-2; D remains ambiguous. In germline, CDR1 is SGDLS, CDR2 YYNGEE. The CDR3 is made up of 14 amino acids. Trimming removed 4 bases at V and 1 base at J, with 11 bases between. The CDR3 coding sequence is TGTGCCAGCAGCATCGAAACAAATAACTATGGCTACACCTTC. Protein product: CASSIETNNYGYTF. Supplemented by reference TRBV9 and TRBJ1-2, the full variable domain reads DSGVTQTPKHLITATGQRVTLRCSPRSGDLSVYWYQQSLDQGLQFLIQYYNGEERAKGNILERFSAQQFPDLHSELNLSSLELGDSALYFCASSIETNNYGYTFGSGTRLTVV.

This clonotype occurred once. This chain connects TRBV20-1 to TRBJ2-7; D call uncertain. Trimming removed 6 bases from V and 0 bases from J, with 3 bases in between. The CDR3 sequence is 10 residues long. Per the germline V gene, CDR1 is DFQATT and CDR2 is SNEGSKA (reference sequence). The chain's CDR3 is CSAASYEQYF. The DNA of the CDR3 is TGCAGTGCCGCCTCCTACGAGCAGTACTTC.

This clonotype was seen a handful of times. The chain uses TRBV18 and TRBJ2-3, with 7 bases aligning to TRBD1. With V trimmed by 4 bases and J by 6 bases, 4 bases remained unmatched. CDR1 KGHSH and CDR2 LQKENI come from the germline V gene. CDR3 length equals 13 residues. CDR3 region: CASSRDRADTQYF. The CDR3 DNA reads TGTGCCAGCTCACGCGACAGGGCCGATACGCAGTATTTT. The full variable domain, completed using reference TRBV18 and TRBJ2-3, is NAGVMQNPRHLVRRRGQEARLRCSPMKGHSHVYWYRQLPEEGLKFMVYLQKENIIDESGMPKERFSAEFPKEGPSILRIQQVVRGDSAAYFCASSRDRADTQYFGPGTRLTVL.

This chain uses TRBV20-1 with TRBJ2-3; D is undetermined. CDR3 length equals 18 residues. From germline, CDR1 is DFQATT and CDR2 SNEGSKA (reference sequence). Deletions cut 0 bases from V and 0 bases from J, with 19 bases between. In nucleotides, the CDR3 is TGCAGTGCTAGAGATCCCCTCCCGACTGAGTCTAGCACAGATACGCAGTATTTT. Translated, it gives CSARDPLPTESSTDTQYF.

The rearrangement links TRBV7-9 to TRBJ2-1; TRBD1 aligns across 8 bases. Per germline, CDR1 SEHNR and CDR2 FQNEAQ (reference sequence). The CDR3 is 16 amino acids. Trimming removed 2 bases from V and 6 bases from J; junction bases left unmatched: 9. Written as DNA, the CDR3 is TGTGCCAGCAGCTTAATCGGGGGCAGGGGGCCCAATGAGCAGTTCTTC. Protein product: CASSLIGGRGPNEQFF.

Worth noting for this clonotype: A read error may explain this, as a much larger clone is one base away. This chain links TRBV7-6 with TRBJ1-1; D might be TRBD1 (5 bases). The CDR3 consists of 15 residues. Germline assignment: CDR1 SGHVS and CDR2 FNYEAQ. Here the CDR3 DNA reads TGTGCCGGCAGCCCAGTACGGGGCATGAACACTGAAGCTTTCTTT. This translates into CAGSPVRGMNTEAFF. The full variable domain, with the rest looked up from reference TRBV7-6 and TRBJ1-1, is GAGVSQSPRYKVTKRGQDVALRCDPISGHVSLYWYRQALGQGPEFLTYFNYEAQQDKSGLPNDRFSAERPEGSISTLTIQRTEQRDSAMYRCAGSPVRGMNTEAFFGQGTRLTVV.

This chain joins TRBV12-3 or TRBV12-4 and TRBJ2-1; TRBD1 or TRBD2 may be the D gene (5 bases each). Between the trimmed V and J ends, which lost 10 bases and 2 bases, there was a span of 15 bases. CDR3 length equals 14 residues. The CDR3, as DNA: TGTGCCACCTCCCCAAGGGGACCCTACAATGAGCAGTTCTTC. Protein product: CATSPRGPYNEQFF.

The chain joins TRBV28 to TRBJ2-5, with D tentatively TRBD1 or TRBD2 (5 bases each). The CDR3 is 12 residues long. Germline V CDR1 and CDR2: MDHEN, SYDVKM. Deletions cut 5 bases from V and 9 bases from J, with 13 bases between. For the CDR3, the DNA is TGTGCCAGCAGTGAAGGGACCACTGCCCAGTACTTC. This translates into CASSEGTTAQYF.

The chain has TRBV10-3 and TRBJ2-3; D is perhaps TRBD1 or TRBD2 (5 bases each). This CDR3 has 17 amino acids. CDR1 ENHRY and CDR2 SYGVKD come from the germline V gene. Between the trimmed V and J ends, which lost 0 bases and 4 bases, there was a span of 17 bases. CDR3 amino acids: CAISESVAGTVADTQYF. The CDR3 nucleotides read TGTGCCATCAGTGAGTCGGTGGCAGGGACGGTCGCAGATACGCAGTATTTT.

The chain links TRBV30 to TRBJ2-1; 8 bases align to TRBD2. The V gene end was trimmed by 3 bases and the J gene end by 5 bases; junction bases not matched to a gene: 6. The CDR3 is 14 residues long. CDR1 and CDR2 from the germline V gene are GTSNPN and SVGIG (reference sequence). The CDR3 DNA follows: TGTGCCTGGAGCCCCGGGGGGGGGCACAATGAGCAGTTCTTC. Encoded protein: CAWSPGGGHNEQFF.

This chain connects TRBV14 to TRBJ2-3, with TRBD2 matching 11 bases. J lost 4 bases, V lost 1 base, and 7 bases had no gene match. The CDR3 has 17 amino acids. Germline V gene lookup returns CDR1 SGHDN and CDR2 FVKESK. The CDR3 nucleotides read TGTGCCAGCAGCCAAGCACTAGCGGGGGTCATCGCAGATACGCAGTATTTT. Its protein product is CASSQALAGVIADTQYF.

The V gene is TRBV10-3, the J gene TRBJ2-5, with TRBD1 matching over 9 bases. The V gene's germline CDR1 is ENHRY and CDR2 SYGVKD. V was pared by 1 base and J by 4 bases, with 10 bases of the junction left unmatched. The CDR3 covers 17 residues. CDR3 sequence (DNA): TGTGCCATCAGTGAGTTGACACAGGGGGCAGCAGGAGAGACCCAGTACTTC. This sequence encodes CAISELTQGAAGETQYF.

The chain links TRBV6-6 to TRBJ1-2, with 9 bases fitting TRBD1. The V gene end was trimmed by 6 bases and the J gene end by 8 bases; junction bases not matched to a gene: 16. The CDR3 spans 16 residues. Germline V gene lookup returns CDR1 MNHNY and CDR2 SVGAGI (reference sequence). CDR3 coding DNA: TGTGCCAGCAGGCTAACCGGGACAGGGCCGGATGGAGGCTACACCTTC. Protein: CASRLTGTGPDGGYTF.

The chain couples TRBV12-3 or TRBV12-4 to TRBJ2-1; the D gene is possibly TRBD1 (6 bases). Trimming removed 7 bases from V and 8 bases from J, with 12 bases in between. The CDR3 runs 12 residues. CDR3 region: CASTRGFDEQFF. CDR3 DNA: TGTGCCAGCACCAGGGGTTTCGATGAGCAGTTCTTC.

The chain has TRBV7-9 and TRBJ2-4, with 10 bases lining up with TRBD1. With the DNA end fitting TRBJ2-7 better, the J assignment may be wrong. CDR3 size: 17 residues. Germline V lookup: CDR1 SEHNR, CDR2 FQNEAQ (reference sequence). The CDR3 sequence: CASSFGRGQGPPYEQYF. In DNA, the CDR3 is TGTGCCAGCAGCTTCGGTAGGGGACAGGGGCCTCCCTACGAGCAGTACTTC.

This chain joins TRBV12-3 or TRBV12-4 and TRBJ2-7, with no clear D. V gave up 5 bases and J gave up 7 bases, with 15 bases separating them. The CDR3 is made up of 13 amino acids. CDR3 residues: CASSPGRLEEQYF. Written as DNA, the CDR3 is TGTGCCAGCAGTCCAGGACGGTTGGAAGAGCAGTACTTC.